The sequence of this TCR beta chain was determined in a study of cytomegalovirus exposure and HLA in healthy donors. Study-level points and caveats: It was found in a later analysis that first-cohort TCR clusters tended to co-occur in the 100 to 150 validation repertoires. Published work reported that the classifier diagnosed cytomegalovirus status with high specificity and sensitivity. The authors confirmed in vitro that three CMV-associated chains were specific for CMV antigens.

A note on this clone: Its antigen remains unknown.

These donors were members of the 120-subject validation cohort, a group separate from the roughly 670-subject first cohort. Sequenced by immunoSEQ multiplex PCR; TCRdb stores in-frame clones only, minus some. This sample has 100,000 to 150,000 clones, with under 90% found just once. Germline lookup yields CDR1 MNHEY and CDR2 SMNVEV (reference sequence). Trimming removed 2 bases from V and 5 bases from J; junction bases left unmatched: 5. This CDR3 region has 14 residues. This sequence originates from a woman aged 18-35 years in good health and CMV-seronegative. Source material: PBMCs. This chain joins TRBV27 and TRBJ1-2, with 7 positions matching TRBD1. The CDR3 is CASSLGRGEYGYTF. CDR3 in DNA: TGTGCCAGCAGTTTAGGCAGGGGGGAATATGGCTACACCTTC.